The present T cell receptor (beta chain) was sequenced within a study of blood T cell repertoires in COVID-19. Study-wide background: T cells, B-cell-depleted T cells, or PBMCs supplied cDNA or gDNA.

V lost 4 bases and J lost 9; bases outside the gene matches: 11. Germline CDR1 and CDR2: SGHRS and YFSETQ. CDR3 length: 16 residues. The repertoire was sequenced with immunoSEQ multiplex PCR; TCRdb's copy has only in-frame clones and lacks some. The sample has 200,000 or so clones, around 90% seen once. The receptor comes from a man aged 55 to 69 with acute or convalescent COVID-19. The chain joins TRBV5-1 to TRBJ2-1; TRBD1 aligns across 12 bases. Sequenced sample: peripheral blood. Written as DNA, the CDR3 is TGCGCCAGCAGCCAGGACCGGGACAGGGGGCAAGGTGAGCAGTTCTTC. This sequence encodes CASSQDRDRGQGEQFF. The full variable domain, its missing parts supplied by reference TRBV5-1 and TRBJ2-1, is KAGVTQTPRYLIKTRGQQVTLSCSPISGHRSVSWYQQTPGQGLQFLFEYFSETQRNKGNFPGRFSGRQFSNSRSEMNVSTLELGDSALYLCASSQDRDRGQGEQFFGPGTRLTVL.